This record concerns one T cell receptor beta chain sequence. Its cognate antigen is unknown. Germline V gene lookup returns CDR1 SGHAT and CDR2 FQDESV (reference sequence). The V and J ends lost 5 bases and 8 bases respectively, with 14 bases between them. CDR3 length: 13 amino acids. Assay used: immunoSEQ multiplex PCR; TCRdb lists only in-frame clones, some missing. The sample lists some 90,000 clones; roughly 89% were seen once. This record comes from a study of OX40 agonist ivuxolimab in advanced cancers. For the study at large: The dose-escalation group included hepatocellular carcinoma, melanoma, renal cell carcinoma and head and neck cancer.

Study-wide points: The study found that CD8+ T cells averaged more expanded clones than CD4+.

Source: CD4+ or CD8+ T cells sorted from blood, taken in a trial of the OX40 agonist ivuxolimab. This clonotype originated in an adult with an advanced solid tumor such as melanoma, head and neck, liver or kidney cancer. V and J are TRBV11-1 and TRBJ2-3; D gene unclear. Here the CDR3 DNA reads TGTGCCAGCAGCGTAACGACTGGCACTACGCAGTATTTT. It encodes CASSVTTGTTQYF.